The source of this TCR beta chain is a study of metastatic and nonmetastatic thyroid tumors. Study context: Thyroid patients, malignant and benign, had repertoires compared across blood and tumor or nodule tissue. Whole-study results and caveats: The reported finding was significantly higher TCR beta diversity in malignant thyroid tumors relative to benign nodules, in blood and tumor.

This clone has more than one count but fewer than ten. Its matching antigen is unknown. Nobody among the patients had been given any treatment before thyroid surgery. How the authors handled the data: Using the CDR3 differences seen across clinicopathological groups, the authors built a distant-metastasis classifier for papillary thyroid cancer, which was meant to discriminate distant-metastatic patients. TCRdb reassembled clones from the PCR reads with MiXCR. V and J calls and clone size were set by TCRdb, not the authors. The sample includes 15,000 to 20,000 clones, about 25% of them seen just once. The source of this sequence is a female donor with papillary thyroid cancer or a benign thyroid nodule (not recorded which). Some clones in this sample may be carry-over from other donors' samples. The sequenced material came from adjacent normal tissue.

The CDR3 sequence is CASRGQSGANVLTF. In DNA, the CDR3 is TGTGCCAGCAGGGGACAGTCCGGGGCCAACGTCCTGACTTTC. This rearrangement joins TRBV27 to TRBJ2-6, with 7 bases matching TRBD1. Germline trimming cut 6 bases from V and 4 bases from J; bases unmatched to any gene: 3. The germline V gene has CDR1 MNHEY and CDR2 SMNVEV (reference sequence). The CDR3 has 14 residues.